This T cell receptor beta chain emerged from a study of T cells in Graves' hyperthyroidism and ophthalmopathy. What was amplified from RNA transcripts were TCR beta CDR3 regions. An initial round of RT-PCR targeting the TCR CDR3 relied on the HTBI primer set. TCRdb ran MiXCR on the multiplex PCR reads and lists one entry per CDR3 protein. There are more than 350,000 distinct CDR3 sequences in the sample; over 12% occur only once, and about 20% lies in the top ten. The germline V gene encodes CDR1 LGHDT and CDR2 YNNKEL (reference sequence). CDR3 length: 15 amino acids. The junction had 7 bases not matched to a gene; V was cut back by 4 bases and J by 5 bases. This clonotype occurred many times.

The chain recombines TRBV3-1 with TRBJ2-1; 8 nucleotides align to TRBD2. The sequence came from a woman aged 55-70 years with Graves' ophthalmopathy. The sequencing input was blood. As DNA, the CDR3 is TGTGCCAGCAGCCTGGCCGGGACTAGGGACAATGAGCAGTTCTTC. This gives the protein CASSLAGTRDNEQFF.